The sequence of this T cell receptor (beta chain) was determined in a study of cytomegalovirus exposure and HLA in healthy donors. Turning to the study itself: From 150 million to 200 million T cells, an earlier analysis saw approximately 110 million unique TCR beta sequences.

With respect to this clone: Its target is not known.

Amplification used 60 Vbeta primers and 13 Jbeta primers. Libraries were prepared by immunoSEQ multiplex PCR; TCRdb keeps only in-frame clonotypes and omits some of them. The sample lists 110,000 to 150,000 clones, 60% to 80% seen once, with 1.7% in the top ten. Study observations and caveats: Cytomegalovirus status was reportedly diagnosed by the classifier with high sensitivity and specificity. In vitro checks showed that a few CMV-associated chains really do target CMV antigens.

What was sequenced was PBMCs. This clonotype was obtained from a woman aged 25 to 39 in good health and CMV-seronegative.

CDR3 sequence (DNA): TGTGCCAGCAGACCCACGGCGGGCGGGGAGCTGTTTTTT. This sequence encodes CASRPTAGGELFF. This chain joins TRBV6-1 and TRBJ2-2; D is possibly TRBD2 (5 bases). Germline values: CDR1 MNHNS, CDR2 SASEGT. The CDR3 length is 13 residues. V lost 6 bases to trimming and J lost 7 bases, with 12 bases between them.